These T cell receptor beta chains were read from a single sample in a study of blood T cell repertoires in COVID-19. TCRdb's copy holds only in-frame clones and misses some; the assay was immunoSEQ multiplex PCR. The repertoire holds roughly 200,000 clones, with roughly 86% as singletons. The sequencing sample was made of peripheral blood. The receptors were gathered from a man aged 40-50 years with active or convalescent COVID-19. Both conserved end residues are part of each CDR3. Not all rows give a size; the values are once, few, many and, for expanded clones, a class.

length: 15; J: TRBJ2-1; V: TRBV7-6; size: -; CDR3: CASSLIAGGLNEQFF
length: 13; J: TRBJ2-2; V: TRBV2; size: -; CDR3: CASNQEVTGELFF
length: 15; J: TRBJ1-5; V: TRBV6-2/TRBV6-3; size: -; CDR3: CASSYSPRTNQPQHF
length: 15; J: TRBJ2-7; V: TRBV30; size: -; CDR3: CAWRNIQGDFYEQYF
length: 15; J: TRBJ2-5; V: TRBV7-2; size: -; CDR3: CASSLVGGTQETQYF
length: 14; J: TRBJ1-1; V: TRBV6-5; size: -; CDR3: CASRSPTRGTEAFF
length: 14; J: TRBJ2-7; V: TRBV30; size: -; CDR3: CAWSVQTGGYEQYF
length: 14; J: TRBJ2-3; V: TRBV6-2/TRBV6-3; size: -; CDR3: CASSPGTERDTQYF
length: 11; J: TRBJ2-5; V: TRBV6-2/TRBV6-3; size: -; CDR3: CASSYQETQYF
length: 19; J: TRBJ2-2; V: TRBV9; size: -; CDR3: CASSVEGIAGGFHTGELFF
length: 13; J: TRBJ2-5; V: TRBV12-3/TRBV12-4; size: -; CDR3: CASSATSQETQYF
length: 15; J: TRBJ2-3; V: TRBV3-1/TRBV3-2; size: -; CDR3: CASSPGGAVTDTQYF
length: 16; J: TRBJ2-3; V: TRBV9; size: -; CDR3: CASSVVSDYATDTQYF
length: 14; J: TRBJ2-7; V: TRBV15; size: -; CDR3: CATSRGGQGYEQYF
length: 13; J: TRBJ1-4; V: TRBV19; size: -; CDR3: CASPDRDGEKLFF
length: 16; J: TRBJ2-2; V: TRBV19; size: -; CDR3: CASSPSEGGNTGELFF
length: 16; J: TRBJ1-1; V: TRBV28; size: once; CDR3: CASSLATPGRNTEAFF
length: 16; J: TRBJ2-1; V: TRBV24-1; size: -; CDR3: CATSDLDGGPYNEQFF
length: 17; J: TRBJ2-5; V: TRBV21-1; size: -; CDR3: CASSNCPPGGHRKTQYF
length: 14; J: TRBJ2-7; V: TRBV9; size: -; CDR3: CASSETSGWTEQYF
length: 15; J: TRBJ1-4; V: TRBV7-9; size: -; CDR3: CASSLTGATNEKLFF
length: 12; J: TRBJ2-7; V: TRBV2; size: few; CDR3: CASGALTYEQYF
length: 13; J: TRBJ1-2; V: TRBV18; size: -; CDR3: CASSQRQDYGYTF
length: 12; J: TRBJ1-5; V: TRBV29-1; size: -; CDR3: CSAGIHNQPQHF
length: 13; J: TRBJ1-2; V: TRBV29-1; size: -; CDR3: CSVVPQGYYGYTF
length: 16; J: TRBJ1-2; V: TRBV4-1; size: -; CDR3: CASSQLTQGSDYGYTF
length: 13; J: TRBJ1-2; V: TRBV7-3; size: -; CDR3: CASSLRGVSGYTF
length: 13; J: TRBJ1-2; V: TRBV5-5; size: once; CDR3: CASSLQGSGGYTF
length: 17; J: TRBJ1-1; V: TRBV28; size: -; CDR3: CASSLGFSRDSVEPAFF
length: 16; J: TRBJ2-6; V: TRBV27; size: -; CDR3: CASSAIRGSGANVLTF
length: 16; J: TRBJ2-1; V: TRBV9; size: -; CDR3: CASSPHSGDFYNEQFF
length: 16; J: TRBJ2-5; V: TRBV3-1/TRBV3-2; size: -; CDR3: CASSTRSGGAKETQYF
length: 16; J: TRBJ1-5; V: TRBV7-8; size: once; CDR3: CASSVQGAGSNQPQHF
length: 16; J: TRBJ2-2; V: TRBV5-1; size: -; CDR3: CASSLAWGANTGELFF
length: 15; J: TRBJ1-6; V: TRBV15; size: once; CDR3: CATSRDRAGDSPLHF
length: 16; J: TRBJ2-1; V: TRBV28; size: -; CDR3: CASSRSGGARSNEQFF
length: 15; J: TRBJ2-5; V: TRBV7-2; size: -; CDR3: CASSLGQGQRETQYF
length: 15; J: TRBJ1-1; V: TRBV6-5; size: -; CDR3: CASISRGQGFTEAFF
length: 14; J: TRBJ1-1; V: TRBV3-1/TRBV3-2; size: -; CDR3: CASSPPGMNTEAFF
length: 15; J: TRBJ2-2; V: TRBV7-9; size: few; CDR3: CASSRTTGVTGELFF
length: 15; J: TRBJ2-2; V: TRBV5-1; size: -; CDR3: CASTLTGVDTGELFF
length: 17; J: TRBJ2-7; V: TRBV18; size: -; CDR3: CASSPPGLAGGGNEQYF
length: 14; J: TRBJ1-1; V: TRBV11-2; size: few; CDR3: CASSPRTGGTEAFF
length: 15; J: TRBJ1-1; V: TRBV15; size: -; CDR3: CATSGLNQGDTEAFF
length: 14; J: TRBJ2-2; V: TRBV7-2; size: -; CDR3: CASSLPGGTGELFF
length: 15; J: TRBJ1-3; V: TRBV5-5; size: -; CDR3: CASSLAARAEYTIYF
length: 14; J: TRBJ1-4; V: TRBV30; size: -; CDR3: CALTGVATNEKLFF
length: 14; J: TRBJ1-2; V: TRBV14; size: once; CDR3: CASSDTGTSDGYTF
length: 12; J: TRBJ1-5; V: TRBV6-2/TRBV6-3; size: -; CDR3: CASSESNQPQHF
length: 13; J: TRBJ1-1; V: TRBV5-1; size: -; CDR3: CASSTGGSTEAFF
length: 15; J: TRBJ1-3; V: TRBV3-1/TRBV3-2; size: -; CDR3: CASSQELRSGNTIYF
length: 16; J: TRBJ2-3; V: TRBV11-2; size: -; CDR3: CASSQGTAMNTDTQYF
length: 15; J: TRBJ1-5; V: TRBV21-1; size: -; CDR3: CASRQGPRRNQPQHF
length: 14; J: TRBJ1-1; V: TRBV6-5; size: -; CDR3: CASTPLRGKSEAFF
length: 16; J: TRBJ2-7; V: TRBV6-5; size: -; CDR3: CASSYQGLANSHEQYF
length: 14; J: TRBJ2-7; V: TRBV7-8; size: few; CDR3: CASSSGGLSYEQYF
length: 16; J: TRBJ1-6; V: TRBV4-2; size: -; CDR3: CASSPTGSSYNSPLHF
length: 16; J: TRBJ2-7; V: TRBV19; size: -; CDR3: CASSMISGANSYEQYF
length: 15; J: TRBJ1-6; V: TRBV3-1/TRBV3-2; size: once; CDR3: CASSARAGGNSPLHF